These T cell receptor beta chains were read from a single sample in a study of human T cells and chemical hapten exposure. TCRdb ran MiXCR on the RACE reads and lists one entry per CDR3 protein. This sample has some 91,000 distinct CDR3 sequences, with around 12% found just once. This specimen was whole blood, taken in connection with sensitization to the hapten diphenylcyclopropenone (DPC). These receptors were taken from a woman aged 40 to 50 with alopecia areata. Some clones in this sample may be carry-over from other donors' samples. The CDR3 runs from the conserved cysteine through the conserved F or W. The order of the fields is V gene, J gene, D gene, clone size, CDR3 length, CDR3 DNA, CDR3 protein. D genes are given only for firm matches. Clone size is not always given. Where it is, it says once, few, many or a class for expanded clones.

TRBV12-3/TRBV12-4	TRBJ2-1	.	.	12	TGTGCCAGCAGGGGGTCCCTTAATGAGCAGTTCTTC	CASRGSLNEQFF
TRBV12-3/TRBV12-4	TRBJ1-4	TRBD1	.	14	TGTGCCAGCAGCTTGACAGGGCTAGAAGAAAAACTGTTTTTT	CASSLTGLEEKLFF
TRBV12-3/TRBV12-4	TRBJ2-3	TRBD2	.	18	TGTGCCAGCAGCCTACCCCCGGGACTAGCGGGAGCCACAGATACGCAGTATTTT	CASSLPPGLAGATDTQYF
TRBV6-2/TRBV6-3	TRBJ2-7	TRBD2	.	14	TGTGCCAGCAGTTATGCGGGAGGATCCTACGAGCAGTACTTC	CASSYAGGSYEQYF
TRBV6-2/TRBV6-3	TRBJ2-3	.	.	13	TGTGCCAGCAGCCAGACGAGGACAGATACGCAGTATTTT	CASSQTRTDTQYF
TRBV7-9	TRBJ1-1	.	many	14	TGTGCCAGCAGCTTAGTGTCGTCAGGGTCCGAAGCTTTCTTT	CASSLVSSGSEAFF
TRBV29-1	TRBJ1-3	.	many	11	TGCAGCGTCAGAACTGGAAACACCATATATTTT	CSVRTGNTIYF
TRBV7-9	TRBJ1-1	.	many	13	TGTGCCAGCAGTGTGGACGGGCAGACTGAAGCTTTCTTT	CASSVDGQTEAFF
TRBV28	TRBJ1-2	.	few	10	TGTGCCAGCGGAAGTTATGGCTACACCTTC	CASGSYGYTF
TRBV6-2/TRBV6-3	TRBJ2-3	.	few	14	TGTGCCAGCACTACGCGGGCGAGCACAGATACGCAGTATTTT	CASTTRASTDTQYF
TRBV18	TRBJ1-4	TRBD1	.	14	TGTGCCAGCTCACCGGGACAGGGGTATGAAAAACTGTTTTTT	CASSPGQGYEKLFF
TRBV28	TRBJ2-1	TRBD1	.	17	TGTGCCAGCAGTCGGACTTCCGGGACAGGGGGCCGGGATGAGCAGTTCTTC	CASSRTSGTGGRDEQFF
TRBV24-1	TRBJ2-1	.	few	17	TGTGCCACCAGTGATAGTTTCTCCCGGACGAGCTACAATGAGCAGTTCTTC	CATSDSFSRTSYNEQFF
TRBV11-1	TRBJ2-7	.	few	12	TGTGCCAGCAGCGTTAGCGTCTACGAGCAGTACTTC	CASSVSVYEQYF
TRBV7-2	TRBJ1-2	TRBD1	.	13	TGTGCCAGCAGCTCGGACAGGGCGCTTGGCTACACCTTC	CASSSDRALGYTF
TRBV4-2	TRBJ2-5	TRBD2	many	16	TGTGCCAGCAGCCCGGGGACTAGCGGGTACCAAGAGACCCAGTACTTC	CASSPGTSGYQETQYF
TRBV11-2	TRBJ2-7	.	many	12	TGTGCCAGCAGCATTCAGTCTTCGCGCCAGTACTTC	CASSIQSSRQYF
TRBV24-1	TRBJ2-7	.	few	11	TGTGCCACCCGGAGGGGTTACGAGCAGTACTTC	CATRRGYEQYF
TRBV29-1	TRBJ1-1	.	.	13	TGCAGCGTAATGATCGACAGAAACACTGAAGCTTTCTTT	CSVMIDRNTEAFF
TRBV5-1	TRBJ1-1	TRBD1	many	16	TGCGCCAGCAGCTTATCGTCAGGGGGCAGCGACACTGAAGCTTTCTTT	CASSLSSGGSDTEAFF
TRBV28	TRBJ1-1	.	.	11	TGTGGCACTGGGAGGGTAACTGAAGCTTTCTTT	CGTGRVTEAFF
TRBV7-9	TRBJ1-1	.	many	12	TGTGCCAGCAGGGGAGAGAACACTGAAGCTTTCTTT	CASRGENTEAFF
TRBV20-1	TRBJ2-1	.	.	15	TGCAGTGCTAGAGATAGGAGCGGCTCCTACAATGAGCAGTTCTTC	CSARDRSGSYNEQFF
TRBV30	TRBJ1-5	TRBD1	.	13	TGTGCCTGGAAAGGGACAGGGAATCAGCCCCAGCATTTT	CAWKGTGNQPQHF
TRBV7-8	TRBJ2-7	.	few	16	TGTGCCAGCAGCTTATCGGAAAGCGGGCATTCCTACGAGCAGTACTTC	CASSLSESGHSYEQYF
TRBV6-4	TRBJ2-1	.	.	13	TGTGCCAGCAGTGTCAGGGATGGGAATGAGCAGTTCTTC	CASSVRDGNEQFF
TRBV27	TRBJ2-7	.	.	15	TGTGCCAGCAATCGAGGTGGACTCGCCGGGTACGAGCAGTACTTC	CASNRGGLAGYEQYF
TRBV7-2	TRBJ2-1	TRBD2	few	16	TGTGCCAGCAGCTTAGGAGGGGTAGCGGGCCGCAATGAGCAGTTCTTC	CASSLGGVAGRNEQFF
TRBV27	TRBJ2-5	.	few	14	TGTGCCAGCAGTTTCAAAAACCGGCAAGAGACCCAGTACTTC	CASSFKNRQETQYF
TRBV20-1	TRBJ2-2	.	.	11	TGCAGTGCTGGGAGGATCGGGGAGCTGTTTTTT	CSAGRIGELFF
TRBV29-1	TRBJ2-5	TRBD1	many	12	TGCAGCGTTACAGGGGGCGAAGAGACCCAGTACTTC	CSVTGGEETQYF
TRBV18	TRBJ2-2	.	.	16	TGTGCCAGCTCACCCTCGAACGTGGTCGCTGCCGGGGAGCTGTTTTTT	CASSPSNVVAAGELFF
TRBV19	TRBJ2-3	.	.	17	TGTGCCAGTAGTACCATCCTGACTTCCACTGGCGCAGATACGCAGTATTTT	CASSTILTSTGADTQYF
TRBV19	TRBJ2-2	.	.	16	TGTGCCAGTAGTAACGAAGGCCGACCAGCCACCGGGGAGCTGTTTTTT	CASSNEGRPATGELFF
TRBV10-3	TRBJ2-7	TRBD1	few	14	TGTGCCATCAGCGGAGGACAGGCTCTCCGGGAGCAGTACTTC	CAISGGQALREQYF
TRBV7-9	TRBJ2-2	.	.	12	TGTGCCAGCAGCCCCCTAACCGGGGAGCTGTTTTTT	CASSPLTGELFF
TRBV20-1	TRBJ1-6	.	few	13	TGCAGTGCTCTGACCCACGGAAATTCACCCCTCCACTTT	CSALTHGNSPLHF
TRBV29-1	TRBJ2-7	TRBD2	few	15	TGCAGCGTGGGACACAGTAGCGGGAGCTCCTACGAGCAGTACTTC	CSVGHSSGSSYEQYF
TRBV6-2/TRBV6-3	TRBJ2-1	.	many	13	TGTGCCAGCAGTCCGGGCCTTTACAATGAGCAGTTCTTC	CASSPGLYNEQFF
TRBV4-1	TRBJ2-3	.	few	14	TGCGCCAGCAGCCAAGACACTGGGCGAGTGGCGCAGTATTTT	CASSQDTGRVAQYF
TRBV28	TRBJ2-7	.	many	15	TGTGCCAGCAGCCCCTCCCCCGACAGGCCCTACGAGCAGTACTTC	CASSPSPDRPYEQYF
TRBV9	TRBJ2-1	.	few	15	TGTGCCAGCAGCATGGACTGGCCCTCCTACAATGAGCAGTTCTTC	CASSMDWPSYNEQFF
TRBV28	TRBJ2-1	.	few	13	TGTGCCAGCAGGTACAGGAGGATCAATGAGCAGTTCTTC	CASRYRRINEQFF
TRBV12-3/TRBV12-4	TRBJ2-3	TRBD2	many	16	TGTGCCAGCAGCCGGGGACTAGCGGGACTCACAGATACGCAGTATTTT	CASSRGLAGLTDTQYF
TRBV6-6	TRBJ2-3	TRBD1	few	18	TGTGCCAGCAGTTACCCGCTCCTCGGACAGGGTGCGGCGGTTTCGCAGTATTTT	CASSYPLLGQGAAVSQYF
TRBV7-2	TRBJ1-2	TRBD1	.	15	TGTGCCAGCAGCTTTGACAGGGTCACCGGCTATGGCTACACCTTC	CASSFDRVTGYGYTF